These 15 T cell receptor beta chains originate from one sample sequenced in a study of T cell clonotyping in hematopoietic cell transplantation. As for time point: recipient sample about 28 days before transplant, after cytoreduction. Profiling relied on immunoSEQ multiplex PCR, and the TCRdb table lists in-frame clones only, not all of them. The sample has some 26,000 clones; approximately 81% are singletons. The specimen was peripheral blood mononuclear cells, collected before stem cell transplant. The receptors here all came from a man aged 40-49 years with acute myeloid leukemia. Some clones in this sample may be carry-over from other donors' samples.

The rearrangement links TRBV5-4 to TRBJ1-1; D gene unclear. V lost 1 base, J lost 1 base, and 2 bases lay in between. Germline V gene data show CDR1 as SGHNT and CDR2 as YYREEE (reference sequence). The CDR3 has 12 residues. The CDR3: CASSLRNTEAFF. CDR3 sequence (DNA): TGTGCCAGCAGCTTGAGGAACACTGAAGCTTTCTTT.

This chain uses TRBV6-1 with TRBJ1-1; the D is unclear. The CDR3 is 13 amino acids. Trimming removed 10 bases from V and 2 bases from J, with 14 bases in between. Germline V gene lookup returns CDR1 MNHNS and CDR2 SASEGT. The CDR3, as DNA: TGTGCCACCTCCCCATTTCATAACACTGAAGCTTTCTTT. This sequence encodes CATSPFHNTEAFF.

This chain links TRBV7-9 with TRBJ1-1; D not resolved. Trimming left V 0 bases short and J 0 bases short, with 5 bases between. CDR1 is SEHNR, CDR2 FQNEAQ, per germline (reference sequence). This CDR3 has 14 residues. CDR3 sequence: CASSLAQLNTEAFF. The CDR3 DNA sequence: TGTGCCAGCAGCTTAGCGCAGTTGAACACTGAAGCTTTCTTT.

The gene calls are TRBV10-3 and TRBJ1-2, with TRBD1 matching 10 bases. V gave up 10 bases and J gave up 4 bases; unmatched junction bases: 6. The CDR3 has 13 amino acids. CDR1 ENHRY and CDR2 SYGVKD come from the germline V gene. The CDR3 spells CATMTGGSYGYTF. As DNA, the CDR3 is TGTGCCACAATGACAGGGGGCAGCTATGGCTACACCTTC.

V is TRBV18 and J is TRBJ2-7; 7 bases match TRBD1. This CDR3 contains 15 residues. Germline V CDR1 and CDR2: KGHSH, LQKENI. V gave up 1 base and J gave up 6 bases; unmatched junction bases: 9. The CDR3 region is CASSPQGALRGEQYF. DNA for the CDR3: TGTGCCAGCTCACCACAGGGGGCGCTTAGGGGCGAGCAGTACTTC.

The chain is built from TRBV19 and TRBJ1-6; D remains unclear. The CDR3 is made up of 14 amino acids. Deletions cut 9 bases from V and 9 bases from J, with 18 bases between. The germline CDR1 and CDR2 sequences are LNHDA and SQIVND (reference sequence). The CDR3 here is CASCRAPEGSPLHF. CDR3 nucleotide sequence: TGTGCCAGCTGCCGGGCCCCTGAGGGTTCACCCCTCCACTTT.

Only one count was recorded for this clone. This chain connects TRBV9 to TRBJ2-7; a possible D gene is TRBD2 (5 bases). Trimming pared 0 bases from V and 1 base from J, leaving 8 bases between. CDR1 SGDLS and CDR2 YYNGEE come from the germline V gene. CDR3 length equals 14 residues. The CDR3 DNA reads TGTGCCAGCAGCGTAGGCGGGTTATCCTACGAGCAGTACTTC. Its translation: CASSVGGLSYEQYF.

Note on this clone: The junction departs from germline at one end; a sequencing error may be responsible. V is TRBV7-2 and J is TRBJ1-2; 8 bases are a match to TRBD1. The germline V gene has CDR1 SGHTA and CDR2 FQGNSA. The CDR3 length is 15 residues. The CDR3 here is CVSSPGTGIGYGYTF. CDR3 coding DNA: TGTGTCAGCAGCCCCGGGACAGGAATCGGCTATGGCTACACCTTC.

CDR3 bases: TGTGCCAGCAGCTTAGGGGCCCACACTGAAGCTTTCTTT. Translating gives CASSLGAHTEAFF. The chain couples TRBV13 to TRBJ1-1; D call uncertain. Germline V gives CDR1 PRHDT, CDR2 FYEKMQ (reference sequence). V was trimmed by 0 bases and J by 3 bases, leaving 5 bases between them. CDR3 length: 13 residues.

The rearrangement links TRBV7-8 to TRBJ1-5; perhaps TRBD1 as D (5 bases). The CDR3 consists of 16 residues. The ends were cut back, 1 base at V and 0 bases at J, with 10 bases in the middle. CDR1 is SGHVS, CDR2 FQNEAQ, per germline. The CDR3 loop reads CASSLGQSYSNQPQHF. The CDR3 region has the DNA TGTGCCAGCAGCTTAGGACAGTCTTATAGCAATCAGCCCCAGCATTTT.

The chain combines TRBV28 with TRBJ1-4; D is ambiguous. The V end was cut by 5 bases, the J end by 0 bases, with 13 bases between. The CDR3 consists of 16 residues. The germline V gene encodes CDR1 MDHEN and CDR2 SYDVKM. CDR3 DNA sequence: TGTGCCAGCAGTCCCTATGAGGGTGCAACTAATGAAAAACTGTTTTTT. Amino acids: CASSPYEGATNEKLFF.

This clone was seen more than once but under ten times. CDR3 DNA: TGCAGCGTGGGGGACACCAACACCGGGGAGCTGTTTTTT. It translates to CSVGDTNTGELFF. The chain uses TRBV29-1 and TRBJ2-2; weak D call: TRBD1 (6 bases). Trimming removed 6 bases from V and 2 bases from J, with 10 bases in between. Germline CDR1 is SQVTM and CDR2 is ANQGSEA. This CDR3 spans 13 amino acids.

The gene calls are TRBV6-5 and TRBJ1-1, with 7 bases matching TRBD1. V was clipped by 6 bases and J by 4 bases; unmatched bases: 8. The CDR3 is 14 amino acids. The germline CDR1 and CDR2 sequences are MNHEY and SVGAGI. Written as DNA, the CDR3 is TGTGCCAGCAGGGCGGGACAGAGGGGCACTGAAGCTTTCTTT. Residues: CASRAGQRGTEAFF.

This clone has only a few counts. This chain links TRBV30 with TRBJ1-6, with D possibly being TRBD1 (6 bases). The CDR3 is 13 residues long. Germline CDR1 is GTSNPN and CDR2 is SVGIG (reference sequence). V was shortened by 0 bases and J by 6 bases, with 6 bases between the two germline ends. The CDR3 region has the DNA TGTGCCTGGAGTGTACAGGGTAATTCACCCCTCCACTTT. Protein product: CAWSVQGNSPLHF.

The genes are TRBV7-8 and TRBJ1-5; perhaps TRBD1 as D (5 bases). CDR3 length: 17 residues. With 4 bases removed from V and 1 base from J, the gap between germline ends came to 17 bases. Germline V gene lookup returns CDR1 SGHVS and CDR2 FQNEAQ. The CDR3 DNA is TGTGCCAGCAGCTCAGGCAGGGTGTGGGGGAGCAATCAGCCCCAGCATTTT. Its protein is CASSSGRVWGSNQPQHF. Complete variable domain (other parts from reference TRBV7-8 and TRBJ1-5): GAGVSQSPRYKVAKRGQDVALRCDPISGHVSLFWYQQALGQGPEFLTYFQNEAQLDKSGLPSDRFFAERPEGSVSTLKIQRTQQEDSAVYLCASSSGRVWGSNQPQHFGDGTRLSIL.